The clone carrying this T cell receptor beta chain was counted ten times or more. What it recognizes is unknown. Trimming shortened V by 5 bases and J by 4 bases, and 15 bases separated the two germline ends. Germline assignment: CDR1 SGHTA and CDR2 FQGNSA. The CDR3 consists of 15 residues. This record comes from a study of T cell repertoires in cytomegalovirus infection. TCRdb re-called the reads through MiXCR, storing one row per CDR3 protein. The data contain 650,000 to 900,000 distinct CDR3 sequences, about 29% of them seen just once; the ten biggest clones take up 13%. The genes are TRBV7-2 and TRBJ1-3, with D tentatively TRBD1 (5 bases). This clonotype was obtained from a human donor in good health (CMV status not recorded). Some clones in this sample may be carry-over from other donors' samples. Source: cultured CD8+ T cells from PBMCs, taken from culture after CMV antigen stimulation. The CDR3 spells CASSRSEGIGNTIYF. The CDR3, as DNA: TGTGCCAGCAGCCGCTCAGAGGGGATCGGAAACACCATATATTTT.